These 27 T cell receptor beta chains share one sample of origin, sequenced in a study of blood T cell repertoires in COVID-19. The assay was immunoSEQ multiplex PCR, and TCRdb's table has in-frame clones only and misses some. The sample includes 150,000 to 200,000 clones, around four fifths of them seen just once. Sequenced sample: peripheral blood. The receptors derive from an elderly woman with acute or convalescent COVID-19.

The V and J genes are TRBV6-2 or TRBV6-3 and TRBJ2-6; D possibly corresponds to TRBD1 (6 bases). CDR1 is MNHEY and CDR2 is SVGEGT in the germline V gene. There are 16 residues in the CDR3. Trimming cost V 4 bases and J 8 bases, with 18 bases left between them. The CDR3 sequence is CASSSRDILRTNVLTF. CDR3 nucleotide sequence: TGTGCCAGCAGTTCCCGGGACATCTTGCGGACCAACGTCCTGACTTTC.

The rearrangement uses TRBV5-6 and TRBJ1-3, with 7 positions matching TRBD1. The CDR3 length is 16 residues. Germline CDR1 and CDR2: SGHDT and YYEEEE. Trimming took 0 bases from V and 1 from J; bases not matched to a gene: 4. In DNA, the CDR3 is TGTGCCAGCAGCTTGGCCCCAGGGGGGTCTGGAAACACCATATATTTT. Translation gives CASSLAPGGSGNTIYF.

This chain uses TRBV6-2 or TRBV6-3 with TRBJ1-6; a weak D match, TRBD1 (5 bases). The CDR3 extends over 14 amino acids. CDR1 is MNHEY and CDR2 is SVGEGT in the germline V gene. Trimming shortened V by 6 bases and J by 10 bases, and 16 bases separated the two germline ends. CDR3 sequence (DNA): TGTGCCAGCAGCCAGACAGTGATTGAATCACCCCTCCACTTT. It is translated as CASSQTVIESPLHF.

The chain uses TRBV6-5 and TRBJ1-6, with a tentative D call TRBD1 (6 bases). Germline loops: CDR1 MNHEY, CDR2 SVGAGI. V was cut by 0 bases and J by 9 bases, with 12 bases left in between. This CDR3 is 15 amino acids long. The CDR3 DNA sequence: TGTGCCAGCAGTTACTCTCAGGGGCCGGCTTCACCCCTCCACTTT. Protein sequence: CASSYSQGPASPLHF.

V and J are TRBV30 and TRBJ1-2; TRBD1 might be the D (5 bases). CDR1 and CDR2 (germline): GTSNPN, SVGIG (reference sequence). Trimming pared 0 bases from V and 5 bases from J, leaving 19 bases between. This CDR3 comprises 16 residues. Written as DNA, the CDR3 is TGTGCCTGGAGTGTACGGGGAGGGGCAGGGAGATATGGCTACACCTTC. It is translated as CAWSVRGGAGRYGYTF.

The chain uses TRBV5-1 and TRBJ2-7; TRBD1 matches at 8 bases. The length of the CDR3 is 14 residues. Looked up from germline, CDR1 is SGHRS and CDR2 is YFSETQ. Trimming at V came to 4 bases and at J to 2 bases, leaving 5 bases not matched to a gene. CDR3 DNA: TGCGCCAGCAGCGTCCGGGACAGGACCTACGAGCAGTACTTC. It specifies CASSVRDRTYEQYF.

This rearrangement joins TRBV27 to TRBJ1-6, with D maybe TRBD1 (5 bases). The CDR3 extends over 18 amino acids. CDR1 and CDR2 (germline): MNHEY, SMNVEV (reference sequence). The V end was cut by 5 bases, the J end by 5 bases, with 22 bases between. The CDR3 sequence is CASSLGWAGKSDNSPLHF. For the CDR3, the DNA is TGTGCCAGCAGTCTCGGGTGGGCAGGGAAAAGCGATAATTCACCCCTCCACTTT.

The V gene is TRBV29-1, the J gene TRBJ2-7, with 10 bases fitting TRBD1. The CDR3 length is 14 residues. CDR1 is SQVTM, CDR2 ANQGSEA, per germline. The CDR3 is CSVTGTGETYEQYF. CDR3 nucleotides: TGCAGTGTAACCGGGACAGGGGAAACCTACGAGCAGTACTTC.

The chain joins TRBV5-1 to TRBJ2-7, with D possibly matching TRBD1 (6 bases). V gave up 4 bases and J gave up 1 base, with 18 bases separating them. Per the germline V gene, CDR1 is SGHRS and CDR2 is YFSETQ. The CDR3 spans 16 residues. CDR3 DNA sequence: TGCGCCAGCAGCCCGCCGGCTGGGACATCTTCCTACGAGCAGTACTTC. It translates to CASSPPAGTSSYEQYF. Using reference TRBV5-1 and TRBJ2-7 for the parts outside the CDR3, the full variable domain is KAGVTQTPRYLIKTRGQQVTLSCSPISGHRSVSWYQQTPGQGLQFLFEYFSETQRNKGNFPGRFSGRQFSNSRSEMNVSTLELGDSALYLCASSPPAGTSSYEQYFGPGTRLTVT.

The chain is built from TRBV28 and TRBJ2-1, with D maybe TRBD2 (5 bases). The CDR3 runs to 19 residues. CDR1 is MDHEN, CDR2 SYDVKM, per germline. V lost 3 bases to trimming and J lost 4 bases, with 25 bases between them. The CDR3 region is CASSFGPNSGLPAYNEQFF. The CDR3 DNA follows: TGTGCCAGCAGTTTTGGGCCGAACAGCGGCCTACCGGCTTACAATGAGCAGTTCTTC. Full variable domain (remainder filled in from reference TRBV28 and TRBJ2-1): DVKVTQSSRYLVKRTGEKVFLECVQDMDHENMFWYRQDPGLGLRLIYFSYDVKMKEKGDIPEGYSVSREKKERFSLILESASTNQTSMYLCASSFGPNSGLPAYNEQFFGPGTRLTVL.

This clone was recorded only once. The chain recombines TRBV29-1 with TRBJ2-1; D possibly corresponds to TRBD2 (8 bases). This CDR3 region has 18 residues. Trimming took off 6 bases at V and 6 bases at J, with 30 bases between the two ends. Germline V gene data show CDR1 as SQVTM and CDR2 as ANQGSEA. CDR3: CSVRGQRRGTRDSNEQFF. CDR3 in DNA: TGCAGCGTGAGGGGACAGCGGCGGGGGACTAGGGACTCCAATGAGCAGTTCTTC.

Comments on this clone: One end of the junction is discordant with germline, which a read error may explain. This rearrangement joins TRBV7-7 to TRBJ2-2; D not resolved. The CDR3 contains 13 residues. The V gene's germline CDR1 is SSHAT and CDR2 FNYEAQ (reference sequence). The CDR3 DNA is TGTGCTAGCAGCGAGAGAAGGAGCGGGGAGCTGTTTTTT. Protein product: CASSERRSGELFF.

This sequence joins TRBV15 and TRBJ1-1; D gene unclear. V lost 2 bases and J lost 1, with 11 bases in between. The germline V gene has CDR1 LNHNV and CDR2 YYDKDF (reference sequence). The CDR3 sequence is 15 residues long. The CDR3 bases are TGTGCCACCAGCAGACCGGGGTGGGAGAACACTGAAGCTTTCTTT. Translation gives CATSRPGWENTEAFF.

V is TRBV6-5 and J is TRBJ2-2; D remains unclear. CDR1 and CDR2 (germline): MNHEY, SVGAGI. Trimming shortened V by 1 base and J by 1 base, and 4 bases separated the two germline ends. The CDR3 is 14 amino acids. The CDR3 DNA sequence: TGTGCCAGCAGTTACTTATTGAACACCGGGGAGCTGTTTTTT. Protein sequence: CASSYLLNTGELFF.

V usage is TRBV10-1 and J usage is TRBJ1-2; D is unresolved. Germline V lookup: CDR1 WNHNN, CDR2 SYGVQD (reference sequence). V dropped 2 bases and J dropped 4 bases, with 8 bases sitting between them. The CDR3 loop spans 13 amino acids. The CDR3 spells CASSEIIGYGYTF. The CDR3 coding sequence is TGCGCCAGCAGTGAGATAATCGGCTATGGCTACACCTTC.

This clone occurred once. The CDR3 reads CASGLSSAYGSGTQYF. As DNA, the CDR3 is TGTGCTAGTGGTTTGTCTAGCGCCTATGGGTCAGGGACCCAGTACTTC. V and J are TRBV12-5 and TRBJ2-5, with TRBD2 as a possible D gene (6 bases). This CDR3 has 16 amino acids. Germline V gene sequence: CDR1 LGHNT, CDR2 FRNRAP. V lost 2 bases, J lost 7 bases, and 20 bases lay in between.

The rearrangement links TRBV20-1 to TRBJ1-1, with D possibly being TRBD1 (6 bases). The CDR3 is 13 residues long. Looked up from germline, CDR1 is DFQATT and CDR2 is SNEGSKA (reference sequence). The ends were cut back, 3 bases at V and 0 bases at J, with 8 bases in the middle. The CDR3 loop reads CSASGGMNTEAFF. The CDR3 coding sequence is TGCAGTGCTAGTGGGGGCATGAACACTGAAGCTTTCTTT.

This clone was seen once. The rearrangement joins TRBV5-1 to TRBJ2-5; 10 bases match TRBD2. V shed 3 bases and J 2 bases; nucleotides not matched to a gene: 7. Germline values: CDR1 SGHRS, CDR2 YFSETQ. CDR3 size: 16 residues. The CDR3 DNA follows: TGCGCCAGCAGCTGGATTAGCGGGAGGCAACAAGAGACCCAGTACTTC. Translated, it gives CASSWISGRQQETQYF.

The chain carries TRBV14 and TRBJ2-5, with TRBD1 matching 7 bases. Per germline, CDR1 SGHDN and CDR2 FVKESK. V trimming: 2 bases; J trimming: 5 bases; junction bases outside the gene matches: 14. The CDR3 consists of 17 residues. CDR3 loop: CASSQRPGTEGWETQYF. The CDR3 DNA is TGTGCCAGCAGCCAACGTCCCGGGACAGAGGGATGGGAGACCCAGTACTTC.

This clone showed up just a few times. The DNA for the CDR3 is TGTGCCAGCTCACCACCGTCCAGGGAAAAACTGTTTTTT. It codes for CASSPPSREKLFF. The chain employs TRBV18 and TRBJ1-4; D gene ambiguous. Looked up from germline, CDR1 is KGHSH and CDR2 is LQKENI. This CDR3 has 13 residues. The germline V and J ends were trimmed by 0 bases and 8 bases, with 7 bases remaining between them.

The chain couples TRBV4-1 to TRBJ2-1, with 11 bases lining up with TRBD2. The V segment lost 3 bases and the J segment 8 bases; nucleotides outside the gene matches: 3. There are 14 residues in the CDR3. Germline CDR1 is MGHRA and CDR2 is YSYEKL. CDR3 bases: TGCGCCAGCAGCCACCGACTAGCGGGACATGAGCAGTTCTTC. Protein: CASSHRLAGHEQFF.

The chain combines TRBV10-1 with TRBJ2-1; 9 bases map to TRBD2. After removal of 8 bases from V and 0 bases from J, the junction contained 5 bases not matched to a gene. CDR1 is WNHNN and CDR2 is SYGVQD in the germline V gene (reference sequence). The CDR3 spans 15 residues. This CDR3 is CASRNSGSSYNEQFF. The CDR3 DNA follows: TGCGCCAGCCGGAATAGCGGGAGCTCCTACAATGAGCAGTTCTTC.

The table lists this clone with a few counts. This chain joins TRBV18 and TRBJ1-2; 9 bases are shared with TRBD1. Germline loops: CDR1 KGHSH, CDR2 LQKENI. The trim removed 3 bases at V and 5 bases at J, leaving 4 bases unmatched. This CDR3 spans 14 amino acids. The CDR3 coding sequence is TGTGCCAGCTCACCGACGACAGGGGGATATGGCTACACCTTC. Translation: CASSPTTGGYGYTF.

The chain combines TRBV18 with TRBJ2-5; the D is unclear. V was pared by 6 bases and J by 1 base, with 6 bases between. CDR3 size: 12 residues. Germline V lookup: CDR1 KGHSH, CDR2 LQKENI. CDR3 coding DNA: TGTGCCAGCTCCCCTATCCAAGAGACCCAGTACTTC. It encodes CASSPIQETQYF. Full variable domain (outside the CDR3, taken from reference TRBV18 and TRBJ2-5): NAGVMQNPRHLVRRRGQEARLRCSPMKGHSHVYWYRQLPEEGLKFMVYLQKENIIDESGMPKERFSAEFPKEGPSILRIQQVVRGDSAAYFCASSPIQETQYFGPGTRLLVL.

V gene TRBV10-2 combines with J gene TRBJ1-3, with 7 bases fitting TRBD1. The CDR3 loop spans 14 amino acids. Trimming removed 4 bases from V and 4 bases from J; junction bases left unmatched: 4. CDR1 and CDR2 from the germline V gene are WSHSY and SAAADI. In nucleotides, the CDR3 is TGCGCCAGCAGTGGACAGGGATCAGGAAACACCATATATTTT. Protein sequence: CASSGQGSGNTIYF.

As DNA, the CDR3 is TGTGCCAGCAGCTTGACTAGCGGGGGGAAATACGAGCAGTACTTC. As protein: CASSLTSGGKYEQYF. The gene calls are TRBV5-4 and TRBJ2-7, with 12 bases matching TRBD2. The CDR3 is made up of 15 amino acids. V was clipped by 1 base and J by 4 bases; unmatched bases: 3. Per the germline V gene, CDR1 is SGHNT and CDR2 is YYREEE (reference sequence).

The V and J genes are TRBV11-3 and TRBJ2-3; 11 positions match TRBD1. V was pared by 0 bases and J by 5 bases, with 4 bases of the junction left unmatched. The CDR3 extends over 16 amino acids. Looked up from germline, CDR1 is SGHNT and CDR2 is YENEEA. CDR3 sequence (DNA): TGTGCCAGCAGCTTAGATACGGGGACAGGGGGAGATACGCAGTATTTT. It specifies CASSLDTGTGGDTQYF.